Listed below are T cell receptor beta chains from one sample, sequenced in a study of blood T cell repertoires in COVID-19. Only in-frame clones appear in the TCRdb table, and some are missing; sequencing was by immunoSEQ multiplex PCR. The sample has 150,000 to 190,000 clones, 80% to 90% seen once. The specimen sequenced was peripheral blood. The receptors shown here come from a woman aged 65 to 85 with acute or convalescent COVID-19. Both conserved end residues are part of each CDR3. Each record gives: clone size, J gene, D gene, V gene, CDR3 length, CDR3 protein. The D gene is left open where the match is weak. Rows may omit the clone size; those that give it use once, few, many or a size class.

NA | TRBJ1-4 | NA | TRBV28 | 15 | CASSWGGDLGEKLFF
NA | TRBJ2-5 | TRBD1 | TRBV18 | 16 | CASSLTGTGGSETQYF
NA | TRBJ2-5 | TRBD1 | TRBV3-1/TRBV3-2 | 13 | CASSLRGPETQYF
NA | TRBJ2-5 | TRBD1 | TRBV27 | 14 | CASSSRDSQETQYF
NA | TRBJ1-2 | TRBD1 | TRBV13 | 15 | CASSLAGQGAGGYTF
NA | TRBJ1-2 | NA | TRBV6-2/TRBV6-3 | 12 | CASSYRERGYTF
once | TRBJ1-5 | TRBD1 | TRBV28 | 15 | CASRQGGTGNQPQHF
NA | TRBJ1-6 | NA | TRBV6-5 | 12 | CASSYLDSPLHF
NA | TRBJ1-1 | NA | TRBV6-5 | 14 | CASSYSSIDTEAFF
NA | TRBJ2-6 | NA | TRBV7-9 | 15 | CASSLVGQGANVLTF
NA | TRBJ1-2 | TRBD1 | TRBV19 | 18 | CASSIVGRTGGGNYGYTF
NA | TRBJ2-1 | TRBD2 | TRBV7-2 | 17 | CASSPPGLAGAHNEQFF
NA | TRBJ1-2 | NA | TRBV11-1 | 13 | CASTQSFGYGYTF
NA | TRBJ2-1 | TRBD2 | TRBV7-8 | 16 | CASSLAAGGDNEGQFF
NA | TRBJ2-7 | NA | TRBV3-1/TRBV3-2 | 18 | CASSQPAGQRLYSYEQYF
NA | TRBJ2-7 | NA | TRBV28 | 14 | CASRRQVSSYEQYF
NA | TRBJ1-1 | NA | TRBV19 | 13 | CASGGGPGTEAFF
NA | TRBJ1-4 | NA | TRBV15 | 15 | CATSRDQGPNEKLFF
NA | TRBJ1-1 | TRBD1 | TRBV5-1 | 13 | CASSTQGGGEAFF
once | TRBJ2-3 | TRBD2 | TRBV7-9 | 15 | CASSLGVAGADTQYF
NA | TRBJ2-3 | NA | TRBV5-1 | 13 | CASSPGGVDTQYF
NA | TRBJ1-3 | NA | TRBV7-8 | 14 | CASSVSRSGNTIYF
once | TRBJ2-1 | TRBD1 | TRBV23-1 | 14 | CASSVQTGYNEQFF
once | TRBJ1-2 | NA | TRBV12-3/TRBV12-4 | 11 | CASSFRGGYTF
NA | TRBJ1-3 | NA | TRBV7-2 | 16 | CASSLAGPGAGNTIYF
NA | TRBJ1-5 | NA | TRBV6-5 | 15 | CASSSRQNSNQPQHF
NA | TRBJ1-6 | NA | TRBV6-5 | 14 | CASSLGLLASPLHF
NA | TRBJ2-2 | TRBD2 | TRBV11-2 | 17 | CASSLGGAGGPTGELFF
NA | TRBJ1-1 | NA | TRBV27 | 15 | CASSFLGAKNTEAFF
NA | TRBJ2-7 | TRBD1 | TRBV27 | 15 | CASSLTGQPRDEQYF
NA | TRBJ1-2 | NA | TRBV7-9 | 15 | CASSPAEGMVYGYTF
NA | TRBJ2-1 | TRBD1 | TRBV7-3 | 17 | CASSSSPGTVPYNEQFF
NA | TRBJ2-3 | NA | TRBV6-1 | 16 | CASSEENRPSTDTQYF
NA | TRBJ2-3 | NA | TRBV3-1/TRBV3-2 | 16 | CASSQATLTSTDTQYF
NA | TRBJ1-4 | NA | TRBV19 | 15 | CASSILGATNEKLFF
NA | TRBJ1-5 | NA | TRBV19 | 13 | CASSRGPNQPQHF
NA | TRBJ1-1 | TRBD1 | TRBV19 | 13 | CASSGQGNTEAFF
once | TRBJ1-2 | NA | TRBV10-2 | 15 | CASSDPGGLSYGYTF
NA | TRBJ1-2 | TRBD1 | TRBV5-1 | 14 | CASSPGQGASGYTF
NA | TRBJ1-2 | TRBD1 | TRBV19 | 17 | CASSHTLSGGWDYGYTF
NA | TRBJ2-1 | TRBD2 | TRBV12-3/TRBV12-4 | 13 | CASELAGARLQFF
NA | TRBJ2-7 | TRBD2 | TRBV7-2 | 16 | CASSLGLAGGPYEQYF
NA | TRBJ1-2 | NA | TRBV3-1/TRBV3-2 | 15 | CASSQDLGGGYGYTF
NA | TRBJ1-2 | NA | TRBV10-3 | 16 | CAISEGGKSANYGYTF
NA | TRBJ1-1 | NA | TRBV11-2 | 14 | CASSPSRGGTEAFF
NA | TRBJ2-2 | TRBD1 | TRBV7-2 | 15 | CASRSGTERTGELFF
NA | TRBJ1-1 | TRBD1 | TRBV28 | 15 | CASTATGTGSTEAFF